This is a list of T cell receptor beta chains from one sample in a study of CD8+ T cells in alopecia areata. Repertoires were generated with immunoSEQ multiplex PCR, while TCRdb's copy carries only in-frame clones and drops some. Altogether 160,000 or so clones are present, roughly 50% being singletons, with the ten largest covering around 16%. The sequencing used CD4+ T cells sorted from blood, collected at approximately week 60, from a patient treated with tofacitinib. All receptors come from a human donor with alopecia areata. Both conserved end residues are part of each CDR3. Each record gives: V gene, J gene, clone size, D gene, CDR3 DNA, CDR3 protein. The D gene is left open where the match is weak. Size tells how often a clone was seen (once, few, many) or the class of an expanded clone, and some rows leave it out.

V: TRBV5-1; J: TRBJ1-5; size: -; D: -; DNA: TGCGCCAGCGAGCCACAGGAAATAAATCAGCCCCAGCATTTT; CDR3: CASEPQEINQPQHF
V: TRBV19; J: TRBJ1-1; size: few; D: TRBD1; DNA: TGTGCCAGTAGTCCCGGGACAGGGATGATCGCTGAAGCTTTCTTT; CDR3: CASSPGTGMIAEAFF
V: TRBV4-1; J: TRBJ1-4; size: -; D: -; DNA: TGCGCCAGCAGCCAAGTGGCGCCGGAGCGAGCAACTAATGAAAAACTGTTTTTT; CDR3: CASSQVAPERATNEKLFF
V: TRBV30; J: TRBJ1-5; size: -; D: -; DNA: TGTGCCTGGGCCGAAGGGACTCAGCCCCAGCATTTT; CDR3: CAWAEGTQPQHF
V: TRBV5-6; J: TRBJ2-7; size: once; D: TRBD2; DNA: TGTGCCAGCAGCTGGCGTGCGGGGGACGAGCAGTACTTC; CDR3: CASSWRAGDEQYF
V: TRBV6-5; J: TRBJ2-4; size: -; D: -; DNA: TGTGCCAGTAAGACAGCCTTAGCCAAAAACATTCAGTACTTC; CDR3: CASKTALAKNIQYF
V: TRBV9; J: TRBJ1-5; size: many; D: -; DNA: TGTGCCAGCAGCGTATCTTCGGGAAGCAATCAGCCCCAGCATTTT; CDR3: CASSVSSGSNQPQHF
V: TRBV4-2; J: TRBJ2-5; size: -; D: -; DNA: TGTGCCAGCAGCCCCGGGGCGTCCTTAGAGGAGACCCAGTACTTC; CDR3: CASSPGASLEETQYF
V: TRBV30; J: TRBJ1-2; size: -; D: -; DNA: TGTGCCTGGAAGTCAGGGGCTAACTATGGCTACACCTTC; CDR3: CAWKSGANYGYTF
V: TRBV27; J: TRBJ2-7; size: -; D: TRBD2; DNA: TGTGCCAGCAGTTTCTTTGGGGGGGCCTACGAGCAGTACTTC; CDR3: CASSFFGGAYEQYF